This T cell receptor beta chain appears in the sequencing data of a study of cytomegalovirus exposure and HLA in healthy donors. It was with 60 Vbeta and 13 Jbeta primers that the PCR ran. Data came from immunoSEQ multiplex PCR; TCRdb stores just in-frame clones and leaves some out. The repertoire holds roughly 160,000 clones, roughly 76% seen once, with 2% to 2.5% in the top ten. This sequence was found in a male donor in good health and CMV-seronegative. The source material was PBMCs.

As DNA, the CDR3 is TGTGCCAGCAGTGACAGGGCTTATAATTCACCCCTCCACTTT. Translating it yields CASSDRAYNSPLHF. The chain links TRBV2 to TRBJ1-6, with a weak D call TRBD1 (5 bases). Trimming removed 3 bases at V and 4 bases at J, with 7 bases between. The CDR3 covers 14 residues. From germline, CDR1 is SNHLY and CDR2 FYNNEI. Full variable domain (remainder filled in from reference TRBV2 and TRBJ1-6): EPEVTQTPSHQVTQMGQEVILRCVPISNHLYFYWYRQILGQKVEFLVSFYNNEISEKSEIFDDQFSVERPDGSNFTLKIRSTKLEDSAMYFCASSDRAYNSPLHFGNGTRLTVT.